The T cell receptor (beta chain) described here comes from a study of shared T cell receptors in the human thymus. TCRdb's copy holds only in-frame clones and misses some; the assay was immunoSEQ multiplex PCR. This sample has approximately 490,000 clones, with approximately 80% found just once. The V end lost 5 bases, the J end lost 0 bases, and 19 bases lay between the germline ends. Germline V gene data show CDR1 as MNHEY and CDR2 as SMNVEV (reference sequence). This CDR3 has 17 residues. These data also featured in a second study, about human thymus T cells.

The source of this sequence is a boy under two years old with a congenital heart defect. The source material was thymocytes. The rearrangement joins TRBV27 to TRBJ1-1, with D perhaps matching TRBD1 (5 bases). The CDR3 DNA reads TGTGCCAGCAGTCGCATCAAATGCGGGGCGATGAACACTGAAGCTTTCTTT. Protein sequence: CASSRIKCGAMNTEAFF.